This record covers a single T cell receptor (beta chain). What it binds is unknown. Investigators spread the genomic DNA of each subset evenly over several immunoSEQ plates. Repertoires were generated with immunoSEQ multiplex PCR, while TCRdb's copy carries only in-frame clones and drops some. Of approximately 720,000 clones listed, around 72% are singletons. The data were obtained in a study of shared clonotypes between healthy human individuals. Study-level points and caveats: Expectations were that clonotype sharing among donors would be affected by sequencing depth.

The CDR3 sequence is 15 residues long. The germline V gene encodes CDR1 SGHNT and CDR2 YYREEE (reference sequence). V lost 7 bases, J lost 3 bases, and 19 bases lay in between. The chain uses TRBV5-4 and TRBJ2-5; possible D gene TRBD2, 8 bases. The sequenced sample was memory CD4+ T cells sorted from blood. The subset: CD45RA-negative fraction. The sequence derives from a woman aged 25 to 39 in good health. The CDR3 reads CASRRGGGGEETQYF. In nucleotides, the CDR3 is TGTGCCAGCCGCCGGGGGGGAGGGGGCGAAGAGACCCAGTACTTC.